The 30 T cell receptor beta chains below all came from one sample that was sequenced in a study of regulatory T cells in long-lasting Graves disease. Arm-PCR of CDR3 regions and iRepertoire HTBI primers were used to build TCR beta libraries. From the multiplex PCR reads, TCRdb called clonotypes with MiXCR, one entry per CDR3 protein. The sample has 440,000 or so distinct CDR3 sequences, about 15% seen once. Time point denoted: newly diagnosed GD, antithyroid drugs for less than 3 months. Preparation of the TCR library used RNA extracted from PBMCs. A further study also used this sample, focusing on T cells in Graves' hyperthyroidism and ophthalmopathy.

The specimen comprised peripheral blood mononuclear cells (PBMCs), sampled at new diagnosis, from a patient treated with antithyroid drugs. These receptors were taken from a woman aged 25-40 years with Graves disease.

The CDR3 spells CASSSHTTGSSNQPQHF. The CDR3 DNA reads as TGTGCCAGCAGCTCCCATACGACAGGGAGTAGCAATCAGCCCCAGCATTTT. V gene TRBV7-2 combines with J gene TRBJ1-5, with 7 positions matching TRBD1. CDR3 length: 17 residues. Germline values: CDR1 SGHTA, CDR2 FQGNSA. Trimming removed 4 bases from V and 0 bases from J; junction bases left unmatched: 9.

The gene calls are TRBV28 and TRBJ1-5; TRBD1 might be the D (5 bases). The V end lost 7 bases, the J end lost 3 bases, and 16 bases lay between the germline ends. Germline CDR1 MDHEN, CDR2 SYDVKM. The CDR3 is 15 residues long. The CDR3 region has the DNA TGTGCCAGCACCTTAGGGGAGTGGCACAATCAGCCCCAGCATTTT. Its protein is CASTLGEWHNQPQHF.

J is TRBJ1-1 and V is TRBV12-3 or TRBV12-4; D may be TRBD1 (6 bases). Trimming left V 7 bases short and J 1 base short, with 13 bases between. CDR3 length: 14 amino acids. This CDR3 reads CASNPGAWNTEAFF. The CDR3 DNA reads TGTGCCAGCAACCCAGGGGCTTGGAACACTGAAGCTTTCTTT.

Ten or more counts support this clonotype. The CDR3 nucleotides are TGCAGTGCTAGAAATGGACAGGGAGTTGATACGCAGTATTTT. This gives the protein CSARNGQGVDTQYF. The chain links TRBV20-1 to TRBJ2-3; 8 bases agree with TRBD1. Germline assignment: CDR1 DFQATT and CDR2 SNEGSKA (reference sequence). The J segment lost 6 bases and the V segment lost 2 bases, leaving 7 bases of the junction unmatched. The length of the CDR3 is 14 residues.

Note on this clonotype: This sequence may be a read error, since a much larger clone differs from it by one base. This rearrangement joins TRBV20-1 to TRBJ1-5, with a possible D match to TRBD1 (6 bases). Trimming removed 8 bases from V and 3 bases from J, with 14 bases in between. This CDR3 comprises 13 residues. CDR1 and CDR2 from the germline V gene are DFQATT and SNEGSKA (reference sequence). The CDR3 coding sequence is TGCAGTACTGGATACAGGGTCAATCAGCCCCAGCATTTT. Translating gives CSTGYRVNQPQHF.

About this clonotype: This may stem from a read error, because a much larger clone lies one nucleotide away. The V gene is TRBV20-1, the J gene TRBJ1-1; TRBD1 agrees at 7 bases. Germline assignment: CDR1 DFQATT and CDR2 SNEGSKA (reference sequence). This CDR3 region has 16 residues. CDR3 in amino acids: CSARDFMGQTNTEALF. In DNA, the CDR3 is TGCAGTGCTAGAGATTTTATGGGACAGACCAACACTGAAGCTCTCTTT.

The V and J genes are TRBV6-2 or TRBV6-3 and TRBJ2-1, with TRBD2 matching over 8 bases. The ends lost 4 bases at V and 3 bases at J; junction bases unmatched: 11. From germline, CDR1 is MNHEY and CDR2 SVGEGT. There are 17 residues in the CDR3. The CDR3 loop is CASSSNKLAEGYNEQFF. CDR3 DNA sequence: TGTGCCAGCAGTTCCAATAAACTAGCGGAGGGCTACAATGAGCAGTTCTTC.

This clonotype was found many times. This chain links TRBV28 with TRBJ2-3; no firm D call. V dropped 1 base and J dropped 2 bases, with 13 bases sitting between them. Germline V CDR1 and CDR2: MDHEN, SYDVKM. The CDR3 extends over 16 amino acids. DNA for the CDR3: TGTGCCAGCAGTTTATCTGGTCAGGAAATCACAGATACGCAGTATTTT. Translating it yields CASSLSGQEITDTQYF.

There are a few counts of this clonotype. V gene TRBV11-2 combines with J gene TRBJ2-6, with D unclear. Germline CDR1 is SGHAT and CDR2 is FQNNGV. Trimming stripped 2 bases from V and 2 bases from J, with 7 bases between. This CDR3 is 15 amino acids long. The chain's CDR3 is CASSLLRTGANVLTF. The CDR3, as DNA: TGTGCCAGCAGCTTACTTCGGACTGGGGCCAACGTCCTGACTTTC.

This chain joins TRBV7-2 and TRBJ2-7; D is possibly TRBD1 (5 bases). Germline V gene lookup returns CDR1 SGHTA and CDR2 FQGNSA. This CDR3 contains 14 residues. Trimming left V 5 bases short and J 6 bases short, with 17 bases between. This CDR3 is CASSPPDRGGEQYF. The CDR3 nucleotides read TGTGCCAGCAGCCCCCCCGATAGGGGTGGCGAGCAGTACTTC.

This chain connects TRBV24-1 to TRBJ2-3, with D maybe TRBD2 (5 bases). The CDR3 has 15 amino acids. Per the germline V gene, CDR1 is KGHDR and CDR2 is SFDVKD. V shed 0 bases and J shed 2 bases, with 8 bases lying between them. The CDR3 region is CATSDLSGVTDTQYF. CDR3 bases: TGTGCCACCAGTGATTTGTCCGGGGTCACAGATACGCAGTATTTT.

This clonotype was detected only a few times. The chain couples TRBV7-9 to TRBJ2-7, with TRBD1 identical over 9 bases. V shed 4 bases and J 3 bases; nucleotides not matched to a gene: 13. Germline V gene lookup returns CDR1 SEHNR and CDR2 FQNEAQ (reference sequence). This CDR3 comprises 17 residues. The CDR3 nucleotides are TGTGCCAGCAGCTCAAGGGAGTTAGGGACAGGGATCTACGAGCAGTACTTC. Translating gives CASSSRELGTGIYEQYF. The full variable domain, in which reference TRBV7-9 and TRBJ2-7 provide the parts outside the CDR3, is DTGVSQNPRHKITKRGQNVTFRCDPISEHNRLYWYRQTLGQGPEFLTYFQNEAQLEKSRLLSDRFSAERPKGSFSTLEIQRTEQGDSAMYLCASSSRELGTGIYEQYFGPGTRLTVT.

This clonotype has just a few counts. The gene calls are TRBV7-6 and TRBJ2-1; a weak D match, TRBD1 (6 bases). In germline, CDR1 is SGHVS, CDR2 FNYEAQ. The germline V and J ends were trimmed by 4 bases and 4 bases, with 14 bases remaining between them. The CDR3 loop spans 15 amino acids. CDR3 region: CASSSSTGYYNEQFF. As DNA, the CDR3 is TGTGCCAGCAGCTCATCTACAGGGTATTACAATGAGCAGTTCTTC.

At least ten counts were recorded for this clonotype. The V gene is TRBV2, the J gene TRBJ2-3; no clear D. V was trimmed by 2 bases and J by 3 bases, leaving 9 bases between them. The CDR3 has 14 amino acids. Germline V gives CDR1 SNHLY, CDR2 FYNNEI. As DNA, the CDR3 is TGTGCCAGCAGTGAAAGGACCGGGACAGATACGCAGTATTTT. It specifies CASSERTGTDTQYF.

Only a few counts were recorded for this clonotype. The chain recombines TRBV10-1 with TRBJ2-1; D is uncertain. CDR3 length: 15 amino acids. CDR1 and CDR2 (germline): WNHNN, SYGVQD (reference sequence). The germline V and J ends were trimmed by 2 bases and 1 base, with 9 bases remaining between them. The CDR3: CASSEVGWSYNEQFF. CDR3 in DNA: TGCGCCAGCAGTGAGGTAGGGTGGTCCTACAATGAGCAGTTCTTC.

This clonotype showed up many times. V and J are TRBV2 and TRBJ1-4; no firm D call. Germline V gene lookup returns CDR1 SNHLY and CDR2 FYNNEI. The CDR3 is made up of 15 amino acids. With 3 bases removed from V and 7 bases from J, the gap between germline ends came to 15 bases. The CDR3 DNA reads TGTGCCAGCAGTGACATTTTGGCGGCCGGTGAAAAACTGTTTTTT. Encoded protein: CASSDILAAGEKLFF.

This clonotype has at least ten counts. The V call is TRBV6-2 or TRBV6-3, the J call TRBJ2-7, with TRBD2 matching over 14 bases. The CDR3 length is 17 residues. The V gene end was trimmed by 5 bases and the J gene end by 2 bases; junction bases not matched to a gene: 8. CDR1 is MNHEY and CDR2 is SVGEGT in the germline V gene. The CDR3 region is CASSNQPGLAGAYEQYF. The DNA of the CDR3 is TGTGCCAGCAGTAACCAGCCGGGACTAGCGGGAGCCTACGAGCAGTACTTC.

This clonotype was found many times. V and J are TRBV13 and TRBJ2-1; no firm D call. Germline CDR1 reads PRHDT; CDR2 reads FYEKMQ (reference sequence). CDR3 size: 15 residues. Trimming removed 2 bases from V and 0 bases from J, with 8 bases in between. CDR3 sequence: CASSLSLSSYNEQFF. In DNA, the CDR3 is TGTGCCAGCAGCTTATCCCTAAGCTCCTACAATGAGCAGTTCTTC.

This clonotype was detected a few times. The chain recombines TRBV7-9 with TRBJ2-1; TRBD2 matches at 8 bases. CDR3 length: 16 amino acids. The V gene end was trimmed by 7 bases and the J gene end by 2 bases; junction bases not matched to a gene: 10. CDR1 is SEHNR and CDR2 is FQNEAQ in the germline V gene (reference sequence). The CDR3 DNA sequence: TGTGCCAGCAACCGGGAGGGATCTGGTCCCTACAATGAGCAGTTCTTC. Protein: CASNREGSGPYNEQFF.

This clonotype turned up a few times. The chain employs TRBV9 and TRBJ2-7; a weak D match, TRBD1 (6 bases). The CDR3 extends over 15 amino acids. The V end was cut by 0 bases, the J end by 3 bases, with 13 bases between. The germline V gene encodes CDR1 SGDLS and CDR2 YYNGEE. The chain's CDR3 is CASSVDGTSLYEQYF. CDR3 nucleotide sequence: TGTGCCAGCAGCGTAGATGGGACAAGCCTCTACGAGCAGTACTTC.

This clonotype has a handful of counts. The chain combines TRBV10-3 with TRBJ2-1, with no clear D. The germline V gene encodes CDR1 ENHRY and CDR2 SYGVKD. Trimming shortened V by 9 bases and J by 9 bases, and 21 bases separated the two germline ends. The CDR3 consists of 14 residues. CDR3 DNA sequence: TGTGCCATTGAGTCGTCCGAGGTTGGGGTTGAGCAGTTCTTC. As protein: CAIESSEVGVEQFF.

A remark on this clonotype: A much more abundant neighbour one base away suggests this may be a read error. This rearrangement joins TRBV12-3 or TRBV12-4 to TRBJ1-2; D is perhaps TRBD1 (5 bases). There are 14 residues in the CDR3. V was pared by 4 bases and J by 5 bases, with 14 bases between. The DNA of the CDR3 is TGTGCCAGCAGTTCTTTAGGCGCAGGGTATGGCTACACCTTC. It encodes CASSSLGAGYGYTF.

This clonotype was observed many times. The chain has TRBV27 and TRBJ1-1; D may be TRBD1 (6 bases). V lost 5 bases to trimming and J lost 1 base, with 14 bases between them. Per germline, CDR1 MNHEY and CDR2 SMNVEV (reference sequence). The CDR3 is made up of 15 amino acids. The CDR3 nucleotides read TGTGCCAGCAGTCCGGGGGCACAGGCGAACACTGAAGCTTTCTTT. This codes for CASSPGAQANTEAFF.

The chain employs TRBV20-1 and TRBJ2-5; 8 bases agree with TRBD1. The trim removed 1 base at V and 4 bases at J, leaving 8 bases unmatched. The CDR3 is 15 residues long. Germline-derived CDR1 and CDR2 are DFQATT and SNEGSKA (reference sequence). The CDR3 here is CSARVVRGLGETQYF. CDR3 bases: TGCAGTGCTAGAGTCGTCAGGGGGCTCGGAGAGACCCAGTACTTC.

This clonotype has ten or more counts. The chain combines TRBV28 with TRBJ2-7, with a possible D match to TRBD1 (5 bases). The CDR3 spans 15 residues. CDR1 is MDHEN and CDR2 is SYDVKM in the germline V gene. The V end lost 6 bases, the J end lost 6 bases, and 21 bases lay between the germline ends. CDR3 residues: CASSESGFSFGEQYF. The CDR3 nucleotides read TGTGCCAGCAGCGAGTCAGGGTTTTCTTTCGGCGAGCAGTACTTC.

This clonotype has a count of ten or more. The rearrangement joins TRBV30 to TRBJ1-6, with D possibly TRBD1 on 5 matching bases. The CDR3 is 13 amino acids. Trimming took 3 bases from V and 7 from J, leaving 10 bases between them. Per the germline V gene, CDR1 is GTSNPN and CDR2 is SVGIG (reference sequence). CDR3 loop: CAWRYGGNSPLHF. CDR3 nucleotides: TGTGCCTGGAGGTACGGGGGGAATTCACCCCTCCACTTT. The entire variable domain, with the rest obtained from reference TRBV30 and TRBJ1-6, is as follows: SQTIHQWPATLVQPVGSPLSLECTVEGTSNPNLYWYRQAAGRGLQLLFYSVGIGQISSEVPQNLSASRPQDRQFILSSKKLLLSDSGFYLCAWRYGGNSPLHFGNGTRLTVT.

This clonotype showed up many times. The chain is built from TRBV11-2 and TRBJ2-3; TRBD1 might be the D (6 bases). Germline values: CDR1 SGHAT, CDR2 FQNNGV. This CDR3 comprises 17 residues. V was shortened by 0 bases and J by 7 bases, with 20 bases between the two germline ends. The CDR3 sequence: CASSLEVGLEGTNTQYF. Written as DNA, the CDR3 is TGTGCCAGCAGCTTAGAGGTTGGGCTAGAGGGGACAAATACGCAGTATTTT.

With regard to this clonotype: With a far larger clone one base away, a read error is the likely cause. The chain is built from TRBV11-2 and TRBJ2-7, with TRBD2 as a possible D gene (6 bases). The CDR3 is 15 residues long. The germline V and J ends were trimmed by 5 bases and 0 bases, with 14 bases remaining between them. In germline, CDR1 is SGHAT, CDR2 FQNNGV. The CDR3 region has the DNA TGTGCCAGCAGCAAGTGCGGGACCGACTCCTACGAGCAGTACTTC. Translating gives CASSKCGTDSYEQYF.

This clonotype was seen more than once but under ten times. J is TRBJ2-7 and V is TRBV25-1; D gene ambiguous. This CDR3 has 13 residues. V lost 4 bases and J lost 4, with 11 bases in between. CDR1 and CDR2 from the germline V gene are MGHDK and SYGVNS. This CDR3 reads CASSGVGPYEQYF. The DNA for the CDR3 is TGTGCCAGCAGTGGAGTCGGACCATACGAGCAGTACTTC.

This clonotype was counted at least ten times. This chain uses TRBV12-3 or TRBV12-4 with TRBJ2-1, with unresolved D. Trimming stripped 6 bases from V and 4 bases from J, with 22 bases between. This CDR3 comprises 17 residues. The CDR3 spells CASSPTGRGSLYNEQFF. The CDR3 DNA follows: TGTGCCAGCAGCCCGACCGGCCGCGGCTCATTATACAATGAGCAGTTCTTC.